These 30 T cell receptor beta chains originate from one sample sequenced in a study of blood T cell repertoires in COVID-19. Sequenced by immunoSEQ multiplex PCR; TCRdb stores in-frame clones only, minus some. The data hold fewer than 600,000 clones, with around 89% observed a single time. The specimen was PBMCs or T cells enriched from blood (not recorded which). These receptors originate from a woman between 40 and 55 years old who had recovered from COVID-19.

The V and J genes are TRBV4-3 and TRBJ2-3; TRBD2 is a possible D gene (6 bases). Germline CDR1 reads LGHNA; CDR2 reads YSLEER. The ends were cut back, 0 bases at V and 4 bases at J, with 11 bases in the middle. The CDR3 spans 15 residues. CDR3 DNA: TGCGCCAGCAGCCAAGATGGAAGGAGGGCAGATACGCAGTATTTT. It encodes CASSQDGRRADTQYF.

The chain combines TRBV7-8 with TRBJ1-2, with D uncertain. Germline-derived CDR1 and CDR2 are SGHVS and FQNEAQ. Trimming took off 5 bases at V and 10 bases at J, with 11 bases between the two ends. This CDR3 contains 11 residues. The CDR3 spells CASSPGGDYTF. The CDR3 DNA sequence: TGTGCCAGCAGCCCGGGAGGTGACTACACCTTC.

CDR3 region: CASSRTGQVHEQYF. The DNA of the CDR3 is TGTGCCAGCAGCAGAACGGGACAGGTCCACGAGCAGTACTTC. The chain couples TRBV6-5 to TRBJ2-7, with 8 bases fitting TRBD1. The germline V gene encodes CDR1 MNHEY and CDR2 SVGAGI. With V trimmed by 6 bases and J by 5 bases, 9 bases remained unmatched. CDR3 length: 14 amino acids.

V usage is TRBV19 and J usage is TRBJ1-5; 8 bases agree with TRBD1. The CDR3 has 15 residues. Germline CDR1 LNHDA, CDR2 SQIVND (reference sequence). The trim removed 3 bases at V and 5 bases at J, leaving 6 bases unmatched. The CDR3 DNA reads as TGTGCCAGTAGTATCACCCTGACAGGGGATCAGCCCCAGCATTTT. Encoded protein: CASSITLTGDQPQHF.

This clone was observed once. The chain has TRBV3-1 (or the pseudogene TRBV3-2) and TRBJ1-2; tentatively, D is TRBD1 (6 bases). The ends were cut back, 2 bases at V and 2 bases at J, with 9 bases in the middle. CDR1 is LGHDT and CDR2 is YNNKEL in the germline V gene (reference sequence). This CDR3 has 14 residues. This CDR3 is CASSQYQGNYGYTF. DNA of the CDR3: TGTGCCAGCAGCCAATACCAGGGGAACTATGGCTACACCTTC.

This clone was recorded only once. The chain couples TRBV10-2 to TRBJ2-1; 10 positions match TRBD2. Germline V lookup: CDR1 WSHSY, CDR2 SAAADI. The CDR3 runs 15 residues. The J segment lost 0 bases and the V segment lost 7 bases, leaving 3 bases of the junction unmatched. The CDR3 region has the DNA TGCGCCAGCACTCTAGCGGGAGCCTCCTACAATGAGCAGTTCTTC. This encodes CASTLAGASYNEQFF.

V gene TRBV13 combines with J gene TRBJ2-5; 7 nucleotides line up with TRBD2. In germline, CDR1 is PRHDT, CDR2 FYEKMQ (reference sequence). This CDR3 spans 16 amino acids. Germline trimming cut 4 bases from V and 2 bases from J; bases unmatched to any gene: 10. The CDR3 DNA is TGTGCCAGCAGCTCCCGTTTTGGGCGGGAGCAAGAGACCCAGTACTTC. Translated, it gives CASSSRFGREQETQYF.

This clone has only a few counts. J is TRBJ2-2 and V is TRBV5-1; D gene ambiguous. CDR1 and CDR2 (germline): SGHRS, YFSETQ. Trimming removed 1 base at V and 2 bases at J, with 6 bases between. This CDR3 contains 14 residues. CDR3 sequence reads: CASSLIGNTGELFF. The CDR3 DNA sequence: TGCGCCAGCAGCTTGATCGGTAACACCGGGGAGCTGTTTTTT.

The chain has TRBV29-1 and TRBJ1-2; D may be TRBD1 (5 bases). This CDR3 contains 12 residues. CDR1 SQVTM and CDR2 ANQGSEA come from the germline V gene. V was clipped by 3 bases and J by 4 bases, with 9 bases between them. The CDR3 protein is CSVDYGGYGYTF. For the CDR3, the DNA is TGCAGCGTTGATTACGGGGGCTATGGCTACACCTTC.

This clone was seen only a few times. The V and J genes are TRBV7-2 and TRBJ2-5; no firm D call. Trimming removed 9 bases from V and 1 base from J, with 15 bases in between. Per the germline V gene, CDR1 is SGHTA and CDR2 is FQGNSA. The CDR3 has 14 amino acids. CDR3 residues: CASAVRGAQETQYF. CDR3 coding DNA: TGTGCCAGTGCCGTCAGAGGAGCCCAAGAGACCCAGTACTTC.

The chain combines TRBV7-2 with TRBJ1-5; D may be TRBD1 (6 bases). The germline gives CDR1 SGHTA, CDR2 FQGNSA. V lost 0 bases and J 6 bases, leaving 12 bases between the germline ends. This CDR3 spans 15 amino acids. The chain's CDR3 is CASSLAFTGFQPQHF. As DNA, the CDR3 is TGTGCCAGCAGCTTAGCTTTTACAGGGTTTCAGCCCCAGCATTTT. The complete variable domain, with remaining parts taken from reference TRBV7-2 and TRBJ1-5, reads GAGVSQSPSNKVTEKGKDVELRCDPISGHTALYWYRQSLGQGLEFLIYFQGNSAPDKSGLPSDRFSAERTGGSVSTLTIQRTQQEDSAVYLCASSLAFTGFQPQHFGDGTRLSIL.

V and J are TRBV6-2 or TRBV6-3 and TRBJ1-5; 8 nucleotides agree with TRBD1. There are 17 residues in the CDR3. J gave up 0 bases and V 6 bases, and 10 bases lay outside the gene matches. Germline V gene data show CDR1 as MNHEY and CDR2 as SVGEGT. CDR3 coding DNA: TGTGCCAGCAGCCCCGGGACAGGAGCATATAGCAATCAGCCCCAGCATTTT. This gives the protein CASSPGTGAYSNQPQHF.

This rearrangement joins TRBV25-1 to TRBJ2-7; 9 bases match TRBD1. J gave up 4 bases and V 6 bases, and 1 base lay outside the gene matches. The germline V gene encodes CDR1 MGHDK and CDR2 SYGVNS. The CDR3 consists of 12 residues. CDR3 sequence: CASRTGGYEQYF. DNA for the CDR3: TGTGCCAGCAGGACAGGGGGGTACGAGCAGTACTTC.

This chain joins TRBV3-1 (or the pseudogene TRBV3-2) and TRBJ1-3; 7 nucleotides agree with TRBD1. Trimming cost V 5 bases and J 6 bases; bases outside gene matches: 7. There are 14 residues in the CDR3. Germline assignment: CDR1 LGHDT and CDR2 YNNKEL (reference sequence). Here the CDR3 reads CASSSNRGQNTIYF. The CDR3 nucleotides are TGTGCCAGCAGCAGCAACAGGGGTCAAAACACCATATATTTT.

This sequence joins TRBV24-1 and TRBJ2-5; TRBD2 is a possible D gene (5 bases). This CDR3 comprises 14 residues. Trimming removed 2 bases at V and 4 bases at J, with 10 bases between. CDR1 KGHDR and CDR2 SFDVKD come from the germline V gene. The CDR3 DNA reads TGTGCCACCAGTGATTCACTCGCGGGAGAGACCCAGTACTTC. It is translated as CATSDSLAGETQYF.

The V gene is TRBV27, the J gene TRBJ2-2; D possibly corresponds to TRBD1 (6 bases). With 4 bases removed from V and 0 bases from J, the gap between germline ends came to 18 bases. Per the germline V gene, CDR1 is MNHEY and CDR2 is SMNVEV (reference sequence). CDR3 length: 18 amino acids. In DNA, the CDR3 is TGTGCCAGCAGTTGGGGGCGGATTGATAACGCGAACACCGGGGAGCTGTTTTTT. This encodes CASSWGRIDNANTGELFF.

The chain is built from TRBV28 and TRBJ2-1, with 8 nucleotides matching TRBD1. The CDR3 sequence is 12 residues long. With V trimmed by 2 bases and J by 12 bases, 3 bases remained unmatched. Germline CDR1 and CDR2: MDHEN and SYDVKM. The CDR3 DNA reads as TGTGCCAGCAGTTTACCAGACAGGGGGCAGTTCTTC. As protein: CASSLPDRGQFF.

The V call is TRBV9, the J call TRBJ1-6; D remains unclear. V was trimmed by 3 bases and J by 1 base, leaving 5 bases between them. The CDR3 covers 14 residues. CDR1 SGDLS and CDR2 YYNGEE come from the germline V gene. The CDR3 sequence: CASSGGSYNSPLHF. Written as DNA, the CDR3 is TGTGCCAGCAGCGGCGGTTCCTATAATTCACCCCTCCACTTT. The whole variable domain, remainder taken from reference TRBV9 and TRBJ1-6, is DSGVTQTPKHLITATGQRVTLRCSPRSGDLSVYWYQQSLDQGLQFLIQYYNGEERAKGNILERFSAQQFPDLHSELNLSSLELGDSALYFCASSGGSYNSPLHFGNGTRLTVT.

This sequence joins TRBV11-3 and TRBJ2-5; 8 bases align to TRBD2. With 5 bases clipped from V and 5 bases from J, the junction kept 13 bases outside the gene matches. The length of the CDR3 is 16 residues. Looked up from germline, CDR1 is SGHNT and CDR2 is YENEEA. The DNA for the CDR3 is TGTGCCAGCAGCACCGGACTAGCTGTAGTTGGGGAGACCCAGTACTTC. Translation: CASSTGLAVVGETQYF.

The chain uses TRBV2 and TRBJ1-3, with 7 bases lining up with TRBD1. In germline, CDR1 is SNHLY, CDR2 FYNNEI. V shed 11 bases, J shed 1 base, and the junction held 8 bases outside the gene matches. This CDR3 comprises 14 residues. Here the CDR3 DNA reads TGTGCCGGACGCCCGACAGGGTCTGGAAACACCATATATTTT. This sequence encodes CAGRPTGSGNTIYF. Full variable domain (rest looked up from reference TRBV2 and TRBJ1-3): EPEVTQTPSHQVTQMGQEVILRCVPISNHLYFYWYRQILGQKVEFLVSFYNNEISEKSEIFDDQFSVERPDGSNFTLKIRSTKLEDSAMYFCAGRPTGSGNTIYFGEGSWLTVV.

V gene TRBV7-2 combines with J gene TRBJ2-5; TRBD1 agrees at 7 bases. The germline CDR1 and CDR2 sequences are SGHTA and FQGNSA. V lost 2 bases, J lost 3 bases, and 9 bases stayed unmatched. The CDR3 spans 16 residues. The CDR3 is CASSLWVGGGEETQYF. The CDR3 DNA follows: TGTGCCAGCAGCTTATGGGTAGGGGGCGGAGAAGAGACCCAGTACTTC.

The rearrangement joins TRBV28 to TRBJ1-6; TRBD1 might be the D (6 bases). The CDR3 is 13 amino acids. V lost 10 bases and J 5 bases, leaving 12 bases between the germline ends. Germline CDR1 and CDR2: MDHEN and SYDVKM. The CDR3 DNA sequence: TGTGCCATTACAGGGATCCATAATTCACCCCTCCACTTT. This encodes CAITGIHNSPLHF.

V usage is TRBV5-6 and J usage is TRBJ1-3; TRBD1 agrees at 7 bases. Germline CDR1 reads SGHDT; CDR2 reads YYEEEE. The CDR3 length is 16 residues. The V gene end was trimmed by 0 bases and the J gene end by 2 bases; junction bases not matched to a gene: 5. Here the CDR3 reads CASSLVGDSPGNTIYF. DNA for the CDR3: TGTGCCAGCAGCTTGGTGGGGGACAGCCCTGGAAACACCATATATTTT.

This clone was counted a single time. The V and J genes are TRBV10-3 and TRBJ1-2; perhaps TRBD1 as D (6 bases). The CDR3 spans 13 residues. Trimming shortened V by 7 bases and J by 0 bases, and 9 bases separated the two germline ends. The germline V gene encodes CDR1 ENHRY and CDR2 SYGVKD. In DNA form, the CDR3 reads TGTGCCATCACCCGACAGGCTAACTATGGCTACACCTTC. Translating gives CAITRQANYGYTF.

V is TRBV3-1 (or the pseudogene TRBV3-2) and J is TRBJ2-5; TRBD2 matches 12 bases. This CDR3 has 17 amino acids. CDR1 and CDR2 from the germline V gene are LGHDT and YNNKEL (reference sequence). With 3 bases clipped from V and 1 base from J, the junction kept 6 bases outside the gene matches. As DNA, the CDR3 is TGTGCCAGCAGCCACTGGACTAGCGGGATCTTCCAAGAGACCCAGTACTTC. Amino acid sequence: CASSHWTSGIFQETQYF.

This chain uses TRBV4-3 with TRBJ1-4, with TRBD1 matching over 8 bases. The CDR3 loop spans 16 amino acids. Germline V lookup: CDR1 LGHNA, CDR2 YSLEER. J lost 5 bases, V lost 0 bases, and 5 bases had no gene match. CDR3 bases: TGCGCCAGCAGCCAAGATAGGACAGGGAAAAATGAAAAACTGTTTTTT. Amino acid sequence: CASSQDRTGKNEKLFF.

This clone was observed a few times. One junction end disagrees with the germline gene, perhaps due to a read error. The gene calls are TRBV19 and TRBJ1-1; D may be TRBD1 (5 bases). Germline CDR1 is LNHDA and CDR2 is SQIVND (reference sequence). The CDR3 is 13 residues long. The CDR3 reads CASRIGAGTEAFF. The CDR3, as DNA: TGTGCCAGTAGGATAGGGGCCGGCACTGAAGCTTTCTTT.

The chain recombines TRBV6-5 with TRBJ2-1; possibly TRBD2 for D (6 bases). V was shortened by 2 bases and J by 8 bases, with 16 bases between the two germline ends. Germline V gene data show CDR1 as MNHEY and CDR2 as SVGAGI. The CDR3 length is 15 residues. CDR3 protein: CASSYGLATPHEQFF. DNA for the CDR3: TGTGCCAGCAGTTACGGGCTAGCGACTCCCCATGAGCAGTTCTTC.

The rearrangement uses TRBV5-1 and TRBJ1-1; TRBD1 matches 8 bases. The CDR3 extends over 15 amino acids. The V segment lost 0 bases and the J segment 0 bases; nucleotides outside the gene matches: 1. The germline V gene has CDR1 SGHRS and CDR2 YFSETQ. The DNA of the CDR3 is TGCGCCAGCAGCTTGGGGGGACAGGTGAACACTGAAGCTTTCTTT. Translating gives CASSLGGQVNTEAFF.

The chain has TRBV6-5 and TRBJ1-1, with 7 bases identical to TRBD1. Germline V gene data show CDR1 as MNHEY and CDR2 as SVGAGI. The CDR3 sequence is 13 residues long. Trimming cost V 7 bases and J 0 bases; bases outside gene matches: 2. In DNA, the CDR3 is TGTGCCAGCATGGGACAGATGAACACTGAAGCTTTCTTT. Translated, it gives CASMGQMNTEAFF.